Shown below are 27 T cell receptor beta chains from a single sample sequenced in a study of PD-L1 blockade in urothelial cancer. Profiled with immunoSEQ multiplex PCR; TCRdb holds only in-frame clones, not every one. The sample comprises some 84,000 clones, roughly 90% of which are singletons, and roughly 6.1% rests with the top ten. The sequenced sample was PBMCs, obtained around atezolizumab (anti-PD-L1) treatment. The receptors stem from a woman in her sixties or seventies with urothelial cancer.

This clone was observed a handful of times. The CDR3 region is CAWSPLAGGRIYGYTF. The CDR3 nucleotides are TGTGCCTGGAGTCCTCTGGCGGGGGGTCGGATCTATGGCTACACCTTC. The rearrangement uses TRBV30 and TRBJ1-2, with D possibly being TRBD1 (5 bases). The ends were cut back, 2 bases at V and 4 bases at J, with 20 bases in the middle. The germline gives CDR1 GTSNPN, CDR2 SVGIG (reference sequence). The length of the CDR3 is 16 residues.

The CDR3 DNA follows: TGTGCCAGCAGTCCAGGGACAGGGACGGGTTCTGCAGATACGCAGTATTTT. It is translated as CASSPGTGTGSADTQYF. V usage is TRBV27 and J usage is TRBJ2-3, with 9 bases matching TRBD1. This CDR3 is 17 amino acids long. The junction had 13 bases not matched to a gene; V was cut back by 5 bases and J by 4 bases. Per germline, CDR1 MNHEY and CDR2 SMNVEV (reference sequence).

The chain recombines TRBV5-1 with TRBJ1-5, with a weak D call TRBD1 (6 bases). Trimming pared 4 bases from V and 7 bases from J, leaving 18 bases between. This CDR3 has 15 amino acids. CDR1 and CDR2 (germline): SGHRS, YFSETQ. The CDR3 sequence is CASSPSGVQGQPQHF. The CDR3 nucleotides are TGCGCCAGCAGCCCATCAGGGGTACAGGGCCAGCCCCAGCATTTT.

The chain has TRBV10-3 and TRBJ1-2, with 8 nucleotides matching TRBD1. V gave up 10 bases and J gave up 8 bases; unmatched junction bases: 18. Germline V gene lookup returns CDR1 ENHRY and CDR2 SYGVKD. The CDR3 is 15 residues long. This chain's CDR3 is CATDRGGSGVSGYTF. The CDR3 bases are TGTGCCACCGACAGGGGCGGCTCTGGGGTGTCGGGCTACACCTTC.

The rearrangement uses TRBV7-2 and TRBJ2-2; 9 bases map to TRBD2. Trimming at V came to 3 bases and at J to 1 base, leaving 3 bases not matched to a gene. The CDR3 extends over 16 amino acids. Germline CDR1 reads SGHTA; CDR2 reads FQGNSA. The CDR3: CASSLRLAVNTGELFF. The DNA for the CDR3 is TGTGCCAGCAGCTTGCGACTAGCGGTGAACACCGGGGAGCTGTTTTTT. Full variable domain (remainder filled in from reference TRBV7-2 and TRBJ2-2): GAGVSQSPSNKVTEKGKDVELRCDPISGHTALYWYRQSLGQGLEFLIYFQGNSAPDKSGLPSDRFSAERTGGSVSTLTIQRTQQEDSAVYLCASSLRLAVNTGELFFGEGSRLTVL.

The chain carries TRBV28 and TRBJ1-5; D may be TRBD1 (5 bases). The length of the CDR3 is 13 residues. The germline CDR1 and CDR2 sequences are MDHEN and SYDVKM. V was trimmed by 6 bases and J by 7 bases, leaving 13 bases between them. The CDR3 reads CASRTGEAQPQHF. The CDR3 DNA sequence: TGTGCCAGCAGGACGGGGGAGGCCCAGCCCCAGCATTTT.

The rearrangement links TRBV14 to TRBJ1-1; D call uncertain. V dropped 2 bases and J dropped 0 bases, with 4 bases sitting between them. Germline loops: CDR1 SGHDN, CDR2 FVKESK. The length of the CDR3 is 13 residues. The CDR3 loop reads CASSQNLNTEAFF. In DNA form, the CDR3 reads TGTGCCAGCAGCCAAAACTTGAACACTGAAGCTTTCTTT.

As for this clone: Compared with germline, one end of the junction differs, possibly owing to a read error. Distinct nucleotide sequences in the sample also encode this CDR3. The CDR3 DNA sequence: TGTGCCAGTGGTTTTCTGACAGAACATTTTGACTCTGGAAACACCATATATTTT. Residues: CASGFLTEHFDSGNTIYF. The gene calls are TRBV12-5 and TRBJ1-3, with D perhaps TRBD1 (5 bases). This CDR3 region has 18 residues. Germline loops: CDR1 LGHNT, CDR2 FRNRAP.

This clone appeared a single time. The chain couples TRBV27 to TRBJ2-3; 7 bases align to TRBD2. The trim removed 2 bases at V and 2 bases at J, leaving 13 bases unmatched. CDR3 length: 18 amino acids. Germline CDR1 MNHEY, CDR2 SMNVEV (reference sequence). The CDR3 here is CASSLGTTRAPYTDTQYF. The DNA for the CDR3 is TGTGCCAGCAGTTTAGGGACTACGAGGGCTCCCTACACAGATACGCAGTATTTT.

The V call is TRBV7-9, the J call TRBJ2-7; D remains unclear. Germline V lookup: CDR1 SEHNR, CDR2 FQNEAQ (reference sequence). The CDR3 is 13 amino acids. The V gene lost 5 bases and the J gene lost 0 bases, with 8 bases spanning the gap. The CDR3 reads CASSQTPSYEQYF. For the CDR3, the DNA is TGTGCCAGCAGCCAAACACCCTCCTACGAGCAGTACTTC.

The chain's CDR3 is CASSIGLASNEQFF. The CDR3 nucleotides are TGTGCCAGCTCAATCGGACTAGCGAGCAATGAGCAGTTCTTC. The chain couples TRBV18 to TRBJ2-1; TRBD2 matches 9 bases. Germline CDR1 reads KGHSH; CDR2 reads LQKENI. Trimming took 5 bases from V and 6 from J; bases not matched to a gene: 5. The CDR3 covers 14 residues.

The chain couples TRBV5-1 to TRBJ1-1; no firm D call. The CDR3 has 13 amino acids. Germline V lookup: CDR1 SGHRS, CDR2 YFSETQ. The germline V and J ends were trimmed by 4 bases and 3 bases, with 10 bases remaining between them. CDR3 in amino acids: CASSEGADTEAFF. CDR3 DNA sequence: TGCGCCAGCAGCGAGGGCGCGGACACTGAAGCTTTCTTT.

The rearrangement uses TRBV7-6 and TRBJ2-3; 8 bases align to TRBD2. Looked up from germline, CDR1 is SGHVS and CDR2 is FNYEAQ. This CDR3 has 18 residues. V lost 5 bases and J lost 0; bases outside the gene matches: 13. This chain's CDR3 is CASSPILASGSSTDTQYF. The DNA for the CDR3 is TGTGCCAGCAGCCCTATATTGGCTAGCGGGTCTAGCACAGATACGCAGTATTTT. The full variable domain, completed using reference TRBV7-6 and TRBJ2-3, is GAGVSQSPRYKVTKRGQDVALRCDPISGHVSLYWYRQALGQGPEFLTYFNYEAQQDKSGLPNDRFSAERPEGSISTLTIQRTEQRDSAMYRCASSPILASGSSTDTQYFGPGTRLTVL.

The chain has TRBV9 and TRBJ2-1; TRBD2 agrees at 8 bases. Germline-derived CDR1 and CDR2 are SGDLS and YYNGEE. V shed 4 bases, J shed 9 bases, and the junction held 18 bases outside the gene matches. This CDR3 spans 17 amino acids. The CDR3 loop reads CASSTRPAGDLAGEQFF. CDR3 nucleotides: TGTGCCAGCAGCACTAGACCAGCGGGAGATCTCGCGGGTGAGCAGTTCTTC.

V usage is TRBV5-5 and J usage is TRBJ1-3, with 10 bases aligning to TRBD1. CDR3 length: 16 amino acids. J gave up 3 bases and V 0 bases, and 3 bases lay outside the gene matches. The germline V gene has CDR1 SGHKS and CDR2 YYEKEE (reference sequence). Here the CDR3 reads CASSLAGQGIGNTIYF. The CDR3 DNA reads TGTGCCAGCAGCTTGGCGGGACAGGGGATTGGAAACACCATATATTTT.

The rearrangement uses TRBV5-6 and TRBJ1-2; no clear D. The CDR3 has 14 residues. Trimming pared 1 base from V and 10 bases from J, leaving 17 bases between. CDR1 is SGHDT and CDR2 is YYEEEE in the germline V gene. The CDR3 spells CASSLTGTAWAYTF. DNA of the CDR3: TGTGCCAGCAGCTTGACTGGAACGGCTTGGGCCTACACCTTC.

The rearrangement links TRBV5-5 to TRBJ2-7; a weak D match, TRBD1 (6 bases). CDR3 length: 17 residues. Trimming removed 4 bases from V and 3 bases from J, with 23 bases in between. Germline loops: CDR1 SGHKS, CDR2 YYEKEE (reference sequence). DNA for the CDR3: TGTGCCAGCAGCGCCAGGGGAGCAGGGCCGACCGTCTACGAGCAGTACTTC. It is translated as CASSARGAGPTVYEQYF. The full variable domain, with the rest looked up from reference TRBV5-5 and TRBJ2-7, is DAGVTQSPTHLIKTRGQQVTLRCSPISGHKSVSWYQQVLGQGPQFIFQYYEKEERGRGNFPDRFSARQFPNYSSELNVNALLLGDSALYLCASSARGAGPTVYEQYFGPGTRLTVT.

The chain couples TRBV7-9 to TRBJ2-1; 8 nucleotides match TRBD2. Germline CDR1 and CDR2: SEHNR and FQNEAQ (reference sequence). With V trimmed by 6 bases and J by 0 bases, 13 bases remained unmatched. The CDR3 runs 18 residues. The CDR3 nucleotides are TGTGCCAGCAGGCAACCTAGCGGGCCTAAGAGCTCCTACAATGAGCAGTTCTTC. It specifies CASRQPSGPKSSYNEQFF.

This chain connects TRBV7-9 to TRBJ1-2; D is perhaps TRBD1 (6 bases). CDR1 and CDR2 (germline): SEHNR, FQNEAQ (reference sequence). V was trimmed by 5 bases and J by 8 bases, leaving 9 bases between them. This CDR3 contains 11 residues. The CDR3 nucleotides are TGTGCCAGCAGCCTCACAGGGGGCTACACCTTC. This codes for CASSLTGGYTF.

J is TRBJ1-1 and V is TRBV5-4; no firm D call. The CDR3 has 14 amino acids. The V and J ends lost 4 bases and 1 base respectively, with 11 bases between them. Per the germline V gene, CDR1 is SGHNT and CDR2 is YYREEE (reference sequence). The CDR3 reads CASSAPRGNTEAFF. The CDR3 bases are TGTGCCAGCAGCGCCCCGCGAGGGAACACTGAAGCTTTCTTT.

This rearrangement joins TRBV27 to TRBJ2-6; tentative D call: TRBD1 (6 bases). The CDR3 runs 17 residues. Germline loops: CDR1 MNHEY, CDR2 SMNVEV (reference sequence). The ends were cut back, 0 bases at V and 3 bases at J, with 12 bases in the middle. The CDR3 coding sequence is TGTGCCAGCAGTTTATCTGCAGGGGAACGTGGGGCCAACGTCCTGACTTTC. The encoded protein is CASSLSAGERGANVLTF.

This clone was seen only once. This chain connects TRBV7-2 to TRBJ2-1, with D tentatively TRBD1 (6 bases). The ends were cut back, 5 bases at V and 1 base at J, with 9 bases in the middle. Germline V gene lookup returns CDR1 SGHTA and CDR2 FQGNSA. CDR3 size: 14 residues. CDR3: CASSVDRSYNEQFF. CDR3 DNA sequence: TGTGCCAGCAGCGTAGACAGGTCCTACAATGAGCAGTTCTTC. The full variable domain, rest sourced from reference TRBV7-2 and TRBJ2-1, is GAGVSQSPSNKVTEKGKDVELRCDPISGHTALYWYRQSLGQGLEFLIYFQGNSAPDKSGLPSDRFSAERTGGSVSTLTIQRTQQEDSAVYLCASSVDRSYNEQFFGPGTRLTVL.

The chain links TRBV7-3 to TRBJ1-1; 8 bases match TRBD1. The V segment lost 2 bases and the J segment 4 bases; nucleotides outside the gene matches: 9. Germline V gene lookup returns CDR1 SGHTA and CDR2 FQGTGA. The CDR3 extends over 16 amino acids. Here the CDR3 DNA reads TGTGCCAGCAGCTTATACCAGGGGGCGTCGGTCACTGAAGCTTTCTTT. This gives the protein CASSLYQGASVTEAFF.

The chain couples TRBV7-3 to TRBJ2-1, with 9 bases aligning to TRBD2. CDR3 length: 17 residues. V shed 2 bases and J 7 bases; nucleotides not matched to a gene: 12. In germline, CDR1 is SGHTA, CDR2 FQGTGA. The CDR3 DNA is TGTGCCAGCAGCTTATGGGTCGGTAGCGGGAGTGGAAATGAGCAGTTCTTC. It is translated as CASSLWVGSGSGNEQFF.

This sequence joins TRBV19 and TRBJ1-1; 7 nucleotides match TRBD1. The CDR3 covers 15 residues. The trim removed 6 bases at V and 4 bases at J, leaving 11 bases unmatched. The germline gives CDR1 LNHDA, CDR2 SQIVND (reference sequence). The CDR3 loop is CASRPSGDSPTEAFF. Here the CDR3 DNA reads TGTGCCAGTAGACCTAGCGGGGACAGCCCCACTGAAGCTTTCTTT.

CDR3 bases: TGTGCCAGCACCCACCTGACCGGGGATGGTGAAAAACTGTTTTTT. Its translation: CASTHLTGDGEKLFF. J is TRBJ1-4 and V is TRBV11-2; D unclear. This CDR3 spans 15 amino acids. Germline loops: CDR1 SGHAT, CDR2 FQNNGV. With 7 bases removed from V and 7 bases from J, the gap between germline ends came to 19 bases.

V usage is TRBV2 and J usage is TRBJ2-5, with 8 nucleotides matching TRBD2. Germline V CDR1 and CDR2: SNHLY, FYNNEI. After removal of 4 bases from V and 5 bases from J, the junction contained 6 bases not matched to a gene. The CDR3 loop spans 14 amino acids. In nucleotides, the CDR3 is TGTGCCAGCAGTGTGGGACTAGAGGGCGAGACCCAGTACTTC. Amino acid sequence: CASSVGLEGETQYF.